Given below is one T cell receptor beta chain in context. A quantity of roughly 0.5 to 1 ug RNA underwent reverse transcription using random hexamers. TCRdb independently ran MiXCR on the immunoSEQ multiplex PCR reads; one entry per CDR3 protein. Of 200,000 or so distinct CDR3 sequences detected, nearly 95% appear once; the ten largest clones hold just under 0.095%. The data were taken from a study of CD8 T cells in Susac syndrome. The CDR3 is 13 amino acids. V lost 0 bases and J 7 bases, leaving 10 bases between the germline ends. Germline CDR1 is GTSNPN and CDR2 is SVGIG (reference sequence). The TCR comes from a human donor with multiple sclerosis. This sequence joins TRBV30 and TRBJ2-4; D ambiguous. Sequenced input: CD4+ T cells from PBMCs. The CDR3 coding sequence is TGTGCCTGGAGTGTCTCTGGGATGAACATTCAGTACTTC. This sequence encodes CAWSVSGMNIQYF. The full variable domain, completed using reference TRBV30 and TRBJ2-4, is SQTIHQWPATLVQPVGSPLSLECTVEGTSNPNLYWYRQAAGRGLQLLFYSVGIGQISSEVPQNLSASRPQDRQFILSSKKLLLSDSGFYLCAWSVSGMNIQYFGAGTRLSVL.